This T cell receptor beta chain was captured in a study of T cells in Graves' hyperthyroidism and ophthalmopathy. Broader study findings: Ophthalmopathy and stable hyperthyroidism were told apart by a 13 V-J model.

On this clonotype: Its antigen is not identified. Compared with germline, one end of the junction differs, possibly owing to a read error.

Amplified regions were TCR beta CDR3 sequences from RNA transcripts. Initially, a first-round RT-PCR of the TCR CDR3 employed the HTBI primer set. Via MiXCR, TCRdb re-called the multiplex PCR reads, giving one row per CDR3 protein. The sample has roughly 420,000 distinct CDR3 sequences; around a sixth are singletons. The sequenced material came from blood. The clonotype comes from a young woman with Graves' hyperthyroidism.

CDR3 nucleotide sequence: TGTGCCAGCAGCTTAGGCGGAGGGTTGCGGGGCAACGAGCAGTACTTC. It codes for CASSLGGGLRGNEQYF. The chain has TRBV5-1 and TRBJ2-7, with D perhaps TRBD2 (6 bases). Germline V CDR1 and CDR2: SGHRS, YFSETQ. The CDR3 spans 16 residues.